The 31 T cell receptor beta chains below come from one sample, sequenced in a study of OX40 agonist ivuxolimab in advanced cancers. Here immunoSEQ multiplex PCR was the method, and the copy in TCRdb shows in-frame clones only, minus some. The sample contains 2,000 to 2,500 clones, about 80% of which appear only once. This specimen consisted of CD4+ or CD8+ T cells sorted from blood, obtained in a trial of the OX40 agonist ivuxolimab. Receptors were obtained from an adult with an advanced solid tumor such as melanoma, head and neck, liver or kidney cancer.

The genes are TRBV29-1 and TRBJ2-3; TRBD2 matches 12 bases. The CDR3 is 16 amino acids. Germline values: CDR1 SQVTM, CDR2 ANQGSEA. V lost 4 bases and J lost 2; bases outside the gene matches: 7. The CDR3 loop is CSVATSGSSDTDTQYF. CDR3 DNA: TGCAGCGTTGCGACTAGCGGGAGTTCTGACACAGATACGCAGTATTTT.

This chain connects TRBV5-1 to TRBJ2-1, with TRBD2 matching over 10 bases. CDR3 length equals 17 residues. The V and J ends lost 0 bases and 5 bases, in that order; junction bases with no gene match: 8. The germline V gene encodes CDR1 SGHRS and CDR2 YFSETQ. CDR3 DNA: TGCGCCAGCAGCTTGGCGCTAGCGGGAGACCTTGACAATGAGCAGTTCTTC. It translates to CASSLALAGDLDNEQFF.

This chain connects TRBV27 to TRBJ2-7, with D unclear. The V gene lost 1 base and the J gene lost 6 bases, with 13 bases spanning the gap. The CDR3 runs 14 residues. Germline V gives CDR1 MNHEY, CDR2 SMNVEV (reference sequence). The CDR3 region is CASSLLGLFSEQYF. The CDR3 DNA reads as TGTGCCAGCAGTTTATTAGGTCTATTCTCCGAGCAGTACTTC.

This clone appeared a few times. This chain uses TRBV7-9 with TRBJ2-5; TRBD2 is a possible D gene (5 bases). The V end was cut by 3 bases, the J end by 4 bases, with 15 bases between. Per the germline V gene, CDR1 is SEHNR and CDR2 is FQNEAQ (reference sequence). The CDR3 covers 15 residues. The CDR3 sequence: CASSFGPGRGETQYF. CDR3 DNA: TGTGCCAGCAGCTTCGGTCCGGGTCGGGGAGAGACCCAGTACTTC.

The rearrangement links TRBV28 to TRBJ1-1; no reliable D call. This CDR3 contains 13 residues. Trimming pared 5 bases from V and 2 bases from J, leaving 9 bases between. The germline V gene encodes CDR1 MDHEN and CDR2 SYDVKM. This CDR3 is CASSLRGNTEAFF. CDR3 bases: TGTGCCAGCAGTCTCCGAGGCAACACTGAAGCTTTCTTT. Together with reference TRBV28 and TRBJ1-1, the CDR3 gives the full variable domain: DVKVTQSSRYLVKRTGEKVFLECVQDMDHENMFWYRQDPGLGLRLIYFSYDVKMKEKGDIPEGYSVSREKKERFSLILESASTNQTSMYLCASSLRGNTEAFFGQGTRLTVV.

V and J are TRBV5-5 and TRBJ2-1, with TRBD2 identical over 7 bases. Germline V gene lookup returns CDR1 SGHKS and CDR2 YYEKEE (reference sequence). This CDR3 contains 14 residues. V shed 3 bases, J shed 7 bases, and the junction held 7 bases outside the gene matches. The CDR3 nucleotides are TGTGCCAGCAGCTATACATCGGGGGGAAATGAGCAGTTCTTC. Translating gives CASSYTSGGNEQFF.

The chain uses TRBV25-1 and TRBJ2-1, with 7 bases aligning to TRBD2. This CDR3 region has 13 residues. The trim removed 4 bases at V and 7 bases at J, leaving 4 bases unmatched. Germline V lookup: CDR1 MGHDK, CDR2 SYGVNS. The CDR3 is CASSASSGNEQFF. The CDR3 nucleotides are TGTGCCAGCAGTGCCTCTAGCGGTAATGAGCAGTTCTTC.

J is TRBJ2-7 and V is TRBV7-2; 8 positions agree with TRBD2. CDR1 and CDR2 from the germline V gene are SGHTA and FQGNSA. The CDR3 spans 17 residues. J lost 7 bases, V lost 0 bases, and 14 bases had no gene match. CDR3 sequence (DNA): TGTGCCAGCAGCTTAGCAGCGGGAGATGATCTACGGTGGGAGCAGTACTTC. Its translation is CASSLAAGDDLRWEQYF.

The CDR3 loop is CASSEWHSNTEAFF. The CDR3 DNA reads TGTGCCAGCAGTGAATGGCACTCGAACACTGAAGCTTTCTTT. The chain uses TRBV2 and TRBJ1-1; D remains unclear. Looked up from germline, CDR1 is SNHLY and CDR2 is FYNNEI. Between the trimmed V and J ends, which lost 2 bases and 1 base, there was a span of 8 bases. This CDR3 has 14 residues. Full variable domain (outside the CDR3, taken from reference TRBV2 and TRBJ1-1): EPEVTQTPSHQVTQMGQEVILRCVPISNHLYFYWYRQILGQKVEFLVSFYNNEISEKSEIFDDQFSVERPDGSNFTLKIRSTKLEDSAMYFCASSEWHSNTEAFFGQGTRLTVV.

This sequence joins TRBV11-2 and TRBJ1-2, with D uncertain. The germline V and J ends were trimmed by 0 bases and 4 bases, with 6 bases remaining between them. The CDR3 length is 13 residues. The germline CDR1 and CDR2 sequences are SGHAT and FQNNGV. In DNA, the CDR3 is TGTGCCAGCAGCTTAGAGGATGGCTATGGCTACACCTTC. It specifies CASSLEDGYGYTF.

This chain connects TRBV30 to TRBJ1-3, with D perhaps matching TRBD1 (5 bases). There are 15 residues in the CDR3. Germline CDR1 and CDR2: GTSNPN and SVGIG (reference sequence). The ends were cut back, 5 bases at V and 2 bases at J, with 16 bases in the middle. CDR3 in amino acids: CAWAPLWGTGNTIYF. CDR3 DNA: TGTGCCTGGGCTCCCCTCTGGGGCACTGGAAACACCATATATTTT.

The V call is TRBV5-3, the J call TRBJ1-1; possible D gene TRBD1, 5 bases. TRBV5-3 is labeled an ORF, and its function is uncertain. V lost 1 base, J lost 2 bases, and 9 bases lay in between. This CDR3 has 14 amino acids. The CDR3, as DNA: TGTGCCAGAAGCTTGACAGGTCCAAACACTGAAGCTTTCTTT. Protein product: CARSLTGPNTEAFF.

The chain couples TRBV4-1 to TRBJ2-7; D uncertain. The CDR3 consists of 15 residues. Germline values: CDR1 MGHRA, CDR2 YSYEKL. Trimming shortened V by 0 bases and J by 6 bases, and 15 bases separated the two germline ends. In DNA form, the CDR3 reads TGCGCCAGCAGCCAAGATACATCCCCTCCCTTCGAGCAGTACTTC. Protein product: CASSQDTSPPFEQYF.

This clone was observed a single time. J is TRBJ1-1 and V is TRBV13; 8 positions match TRBD1. Trimming took 8 bases from V and 6 from J; bases not matched to a gene: 5. The CDR3 sequence is 12 residues long. Germline lookup yields CDR1 PRHDT and CDR2 FYEKMQ (reference sequence). CDR3 residues: CASRGQGPEAFF. The CDR3 bases are TGTGCCAGCCGCGGACAGGGCCCTGAAGCTTTCTTT.

V usage is TRBV2 and J usage is TRBJ2-7, with D hard to call. Trimming pared 0 bases from V and 1 base from J, leaving 10 bases between. This CDR3 spans 15 amino acids. Germline CDR1 and CDR2: SNHLY and FYNNEI. The CDR3 loop reads CASSEATSSSYEQYF. CDR3 sequence (DNA): TGTGCCAGCAGTGAAGCGACGAGCTCGTCCTACGAGCAGTACTTC.

The chain combines TRBV27 with TRBJ1-1, with unresolved D. Trimming shortened V by 4 bases and J by 3 bases, and 9 bases separated the two germline ends. The CDR3 is 13 amino acids. Germline-derived CDR1 and CDR2 are MNHEY and SMNVEV (reference sequence). CDR3 region: CASSSTADTEAFF. CDR3 nucleotides: TGTGCCAGCAGTTCGACCGCGGACACTGAAGCTTTCTTT.

The rearrangement links TRBV5-1 to TRBJ2-3; 8 nucleotides match TRBD2. V dropped 1 base and J dropped 1; count of bases not matched to a gene: 8. Germline lookup yields CDR1 SGHRS and CDR2 YFSETQ. The CDR3 length is 17 residues. CDR3 nucleotide sequence: TGCGCCAGCAGCTTGTACGGGAGGGTCGAGGGCACAGATACGCAGTATTTT. This sequence encodes CASSLYGRVEGTDTQYF.

The J gene is TRBJ2-7, the V gene TRBV30; no firm D call. There are 13 residues in the CDR3. Germline-derived CDR1 and CDR2 are GTSNPN and SVGIG (reference sequence). Trimming shortened V by 4 bases and J by 0 bases, and 10 bases separated the two germline ends. The CDR3 is CAWNIGSSYEQYF. The DNA of the CDR3 is TGTGCCTGGAACATAGGTAGCTCCTACGAGCAGTACTTC.

This clone was counted a few times. The chain recombines TRBV5-4 with TRBJ2-1; 7 nucleotides match TRBD1. This CDR3 is 16 amino acids long. Trimming took 3 bases from V and 4 from J; bases not matched to a gene: 10. Germline lookup yields CDR1 SGHNT and CDR2 YYREEE (reference sequence). The CDR3 coding sequence is TGTGCCAGCAGCTCCGGGACAGATGTTAAGTACAATGAGCAGTTCTTC. This encodes CASSSGTDVKYNEQFF.

The chain combines TRBV4-1 with TRBJ2-7; possible D gene TRBD1, 6 bases. This CDR3 region has 15 residues. Germline assignment: CDR1 MGHRA and CDR2 YSYEKL. The V and J ends lost 0 bases and 1 base respectively, with 10 bases between them. The CDR3 DNA follows: TGCGCCAGCAGCCAAGAAAGGCAGGGGTCCTACGAGCAGTACTTC. Its translation is CASSQERQGSYEQYF.

This chain connects TRBV9 to TRBJ2-5; D gene uncertain. V lost 0 bases to trimming and J lost 2 bases, with 8 bases between them. Per germline, CDR1 SGDLS and CDR2 YYNGEE. There are 14 residues in the CDR3. CDR3 DNA: TGTGCCAGCAGCGTAGAACAGAGTCAAGAGACCCAGTACTTC. It specifies CASSVEQSQETQYF.

The chain recombines TRBV5-6 with TRBJ1-1; possible D gene TRBD1, 5 bases. The CDR3 sequence is 13 residues long. Trimming removed 5 bases at V and 3 bases at J, with 11 bases between. Looked up from germline, CDR1 is SGHDT and CDR2 is YYEEEE. CDR3 region: CASRLGVYTEAFF. The CDR3 DNA is TGTGCCAGCAGATTAGGGGTATACACTGAAGCTTTCTTT.

This sequence joins TRBV9 and TRBJ2-7; 7 bases map to TRBD1. J lost 7 bases, V lost 1 base, and 8 bases had no gene match. The CDR3 has 14 amino acids. Germline lookup yields CDR1 SGDLS and CDR2 YYNGEE. The CDR3: CASSVRGQREEQYF. CDR3 coding DNA: TGTGCCAGCAGCGTACGGGGACAGCGTGAGGAGCAGTACTTC.

The rearrangement uses TRBV5-1 and TRBJ1-1, with a possible D match to TRBD1 (6 bases). V lost 0 bases, J lost 1 base, and 13 bases lay in between. The CDR3 runs 16 residues. Germline lookup yields CDR1 SGHRS and CDR2 YFSETQ. The CDR3 nucleotides are TGCGCCAGCAGCTTGGGGAACAGGGATCAGAACACTGAAGCTTTCTTT. This encodes CASSLGNRDQNTEAFF.

The chain couples TRBV28 to TRBJ1-2; D might be TRBD1 (5 bases). The germline V gene has CDR1 MDHEN and CDR2 SYDVKM. This CDR3 has 14 amino acids. CDR3 loop: CASGPDRANYGYTF. CDR3 DNA: TGTGCTTCAGGGCCAGACCGTGCTAACTATGGCTACACCTTC.

The V and J genes are TRBV30 and TRBJ1-2, with 10 bases identical to TRBD1. Germline CDR1 is GTSNPN and CDR2 is SVGIG (reference sequence). The CDR3 contains 15 residues. Germline trimming cut 1 base from V and 4 bases from J; bases unmatched to any gene: 6. CDR3: CAWSAGTGASYGYTF. Written as DNA, the CDR3 is TGTGCCTGGAGTGCAGGGACAGGGGCCAGCTATGGCTACACCTTC.

V usage is TRBV27 and J usage is TRBJ2-2, with D possibly matching TRBD1 (6 bases). Germline V gene sequence: CDR1 MNHEY, CDR2 SMNVEV (reference sequence). CDR3 length: 14 amino acids. The V end lost 4 bases, the J end lost 4 bases, and 10 bases lay between the germline ends. The DNA for the CDR3 is TGTGCCAGCAGTTCGACAGGCCTCACCGGGGAGCTGTTTTTT. It yields the protein CASSSTGLTGELFF.

The chain combines TRBV7-9 with TRBJ2-7, with 9 bases aligning to TRBD1. V was pared by 1 base and J by 5 bases, with 3 bases of the junction left unmatched. This CDR3 is 14 amino acids long. Germline loops: CDR1 SEHNR, CDR2 FQNEAQ (reference sequence). The CDR3 nucleotides read TGTGCCAGCAGCTTAGGACAGGGGGTCAACGAGCAGTACTTC. Amino acid sequence: CASSLGQGVNEQYF.

This clone came up a few times. The chain links TRBV9 to TRBJ2-5; TRBD2 might be the D (6 bases). Germline V CDR1 and CDR2: SGDLS, YYNGEE. The ends were cut back, 0 bases at V and 4 bases at J, with 16 bases in the middle. The CDR3 length is 16 residues. CDR3 amino acids: CASSVESAGLGETQYF. Here the CDR3 DNA reads TGTGCCAGCAGCGTAGAATCGGCGGGGCTGGGAGAGACCCAGTACTTC.

The chain uses TRBV6-1 and TRBJ2-1, with TRBD2 matching 9 bases. Trimming took 5 bases from V and 8 from J; bases not matched to a gene: 10. The CDR3 runs to 15 residues. The germline gives CDR1 MNHNS, CDR2 SASEGT. In DNA, the CDR3 is TGTGCCAGCAGTACTAAGAATAGCGGGAGCGATGAGCAGTTCTTC. This codes for CASSTKNSGSDEQFF.

The genes are TRBV7-9 and TRBJ2-1; D not certain. Germline V gene lookup returns CDR1 SEHNR and CDR2 FQNEAQ (reference sequence). This CDR3 spans 10 amino acids. V was clipped by 1 base and J by 9 bases, with 1 base between them. In nucleotides, the CDR3 is TGTGCCAGCAGCTTAGTTGAGCAGTTCTTC. It yields the protein CASSLVEQFF.